Presented here are 11 T cell receptor beta chains from one specimen sequenced in a study of metastatic and nonmetastatic thyroid tumors. Thyroid surgery was preceded by no treatment in any patient. TCRdb re-called clones via MiXCR from the PCR reads. The sample holds roughly 83,000 clones, 15% seen once. Sequences were obtained from blood. The receptors were sampled from a female donor with papillary thyroid cancer or a benign thyroid nodule (not recorded which). Some clones in this sample may be carry-over from other donors' samples.

This clone was observed a handful of times. The J gene is TRBJ2-7, the V gene TRBV6-1; the match to TRBD1 covers 7 bases. The V gene's germline CDR1 is MNHNS and CDR2 SASEGT. This CDR3 region has 14 residues. Trimming cost V 6 bases and J 0 bases; bases outside gene matches: 5. The CDR3 here is CASSPRGYSYEQYV. CDR3 bases: TGTGCCAGCAGCCCCAGGGGGTACTCCTACGAGCAGTACGTC.

This clone was counted ten times or more. CDR3 DNA: TGTGCCAGCAGTAACACAGGGACAGGGGGAAAAAATGAGCAGTTCTTC. Translation gives CASSNTGTGGKNEQFF. V and J are TRBV2 and TRBJ2-1, with 11 bases fitting TRBD1. CDR1 SNHLY and CDR2 FYNNEI come from the germline V gene. V dropped 5 bases and J dropped 7; count of bases not matched to a gene: 10. CDR3 size: 16 residues. Together with reference TRBV2 and TRBJ2-1, the CDR3 gives the full variable domain: EPEVTQTPSHQVTQMGQEVILRCVPISNHLYFYWYRQILGQKVEFLVSFYNNEISEKSEIFDDQFSVERPDGSNFTLKIRSTKLEDSAMYFCASSNTGTGGKNEQFFGPGTRLTVL.

This clone occurred many times. V and J are TRBV10-1 and TRBJ2-2; D unclear. The CDR3 consists of 14 residues. Germline V gene data show CDR1 as WNHNN and CDR2 as SYGVQD (reference sequence). V was pared by 1 base and J by 5 bases, with 8 bases between. The CDR3 protein is CASSELVETGELFF. The CDR3 region has the DNA TGCGCCAGCAGTGAGTTAGTGGAAACCGGGGAGCTGTTTTTT.

This clone was recorded many times. The rearrangement uses TRBV20-1 and TRBJ1-1; 8 bases align to TRBD1. V lost 5 bases and J lost 1; bases outside the gene matches: 9. The CDR3 consists of 15 residues. CDR1 is DFQATT, CDR2 SNEGSKA, per germline (reference sequence). The CDR3 nucleotides are TGCAGTGCTCCTGATTCCGGGACAGGGAACACTGAAGCTTTCTTT. Translating it yields CSAPDSGTGNTEAFF.

The chain has TRBV3-1 and TRBJ2-2, with 11 bases lining up with TRBD2. This CDR3 is built from 15 residues. CDR1 LGHDT and CDR2 YNNKEL come from the germline V gene (reference sequence). The V and J ends lost 5 bases and 5 bases, in that order; junction bases with no gene match: 4. The CDR3 here is CASSSTSGSTGELFF. The CDR3 DNA reads TGTGCCAGCAGCAGCACTAGCGGGAGTACCGGGGAGCTGTTTTTT.

About this clone itself: A read error is possible here, since a much larger clone lies one base away. The chain recombines TRBV19 with TRBJ2-1; maybe TRBD1 (6 bases). CDR3 length: 17 amino acids. Trimming took 3 bases from V and 9 from J, leaving 24 bases between them. CDR1 and CDR2 from the germline V gene are LNHDA and SQIVND (reference sequence). The CDR3 is CASSISLIDVGAGEQFF. The CDR3 DNA reads as TGTGCCAGTAGTATTTCCCTTATAGACGTGGGGGCAGGTGAGCAGTTCTTC.

A note on this clone: A much larger clone lies a single base off, so this may be a read error. The chain joins TRBV20-1 to TRBJ2-4; D unclear. Trimming pared 0 bases from V and 0 bases from J, leaving 15 bases between. In germline, CDR1 is DFQATT, CDR2 SNEGSKA (reference sequence). The CDR3 runs 17 residues. CDR3 region: CSARDWNTVTAKNIQYF. DNA of the CDR3: TGCAGTGCTAGAGATTGGAACACAGTCACAGCCAAAAACATTCAGTACTTC.

This clone was picked up many times. V and J are TRBV5-1 and TRBJ2-2; D not resolved. V dropped 0 bases and J dropped 1 base, with 7 bases sitting between them. In germline, CDR1 is SGHRS, CDR2 YFSETQ. There are 15 residues in the CDR3. The CDR3 DNA reads as TGCGCCAGCAGCTTGGAACATCAGAACACCGGGGAGCTGTTTTTT. It codes for CASSLEHQNTGELFF.

The sample holds many counts of this clone. The chain uses TRBV4-2 and TRBJ1-1; tentative D call: TRBD1 (5 bases). V gave up 0 bases and J gave up 4 bases, with 12 bases separating them. Germline V gene lookup returns CDR1 LGHNA and CDR2 YNFKEQ. The CDR3 totals 15 residues. CDR3 region: CASSQDSEGTTEAFF. The CDR3 region has the DNA TGTGCCAGCAGCCAAGACTCGGAGGGGACCACTGAAGCTTTCTTT.

Ten or more counts support this clone. The CDR3 spells CASSLTGLWEEQYF. CDR3 sequence (DNA): TGTGCCAGCAGCTTGACAGGGCTCTGGGAGGAGCAGTACTTC. This sequence joins TRBV11-1 and TRBJ2-7; 7 nucleotides match TRBD1. Germline-derived CDR1 and CDR2 are SGHAT and FQDESV (reference sequence). This CDR3 spans 14 amino acids. Trimming at V came to 3 bases and at J to 7 bases, leaving 9 bases not matched to a gene.

The sample holds many counts of this clone. The V call is TRBV12-3 or TRBV12-4, the J call TRBJ1-5; D gene ambiguous. V lost 10 bases to trimming and J lost 7 bases, with 14 bases between them. CDR3 length equals 12 residues. DNA of the CDR3: TGTGCCACCACTTTTGGAAACCAGCCCCAGCATTTT. Its translation is CATTFGNQPQHF.